This paragraph covers one T cell receptor (beta chain) sequence. The antigen is unknown. Only in-frame clones appear in the TCRdb table, and some are missing; sequencing was by immunoSEQ multiplex PCR. The sample consists of some 2,000,000 clones, approximately 94% of them appearing once. The CDR3 is made up of 15 amino acids. Per the germline V gene, CDR1 is SGHDT and CDR2 is YYEEEE. V dropped 4 bases and J dropped 5 bases, with 18 bases sitting between them. This sample is drawn from a study of shared clonotypes between healthy human individuals. Points from the study as a whole: The sole specimen, blood, was sampled, and tissue repertoires likely differ. Naive subsets generally had larger estimated richness than memory subsets.

Specimen: naive CD4+ T cells sorted from blood. Subset: CD45RA+ positively selected. The chain has TRBV5-6 and TRBJ1-1; a possible D gene is TRBD1 (6 bases). This clonotype originated in a man aged 18-30 years in good health. The CDR3 region has the DNA TGTGCCAGCAGCCAAAGCGGGGGGGCGGTGACTGAAGCTTTCTTT. Its protein is CASSQSGGAVTEAFF.